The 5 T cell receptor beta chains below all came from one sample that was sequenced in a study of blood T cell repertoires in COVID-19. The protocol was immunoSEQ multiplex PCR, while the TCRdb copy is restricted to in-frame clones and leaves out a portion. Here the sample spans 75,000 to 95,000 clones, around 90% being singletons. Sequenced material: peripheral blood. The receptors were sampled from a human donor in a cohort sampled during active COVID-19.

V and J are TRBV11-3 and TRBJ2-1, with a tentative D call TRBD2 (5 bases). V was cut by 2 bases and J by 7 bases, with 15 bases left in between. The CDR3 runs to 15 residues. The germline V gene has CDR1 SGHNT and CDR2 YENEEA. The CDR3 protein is CASSLLAAPGNEQFF. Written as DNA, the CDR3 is TGTGCCAGCAGCTTACTGGCCGCCCCGGGGAATGAGCAGTTCTTC.

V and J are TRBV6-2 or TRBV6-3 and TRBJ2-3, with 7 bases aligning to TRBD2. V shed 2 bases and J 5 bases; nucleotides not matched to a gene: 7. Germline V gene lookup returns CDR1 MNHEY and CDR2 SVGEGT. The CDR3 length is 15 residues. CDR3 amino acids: CASSYGGREVDTQYF. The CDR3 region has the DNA TGTGCCAGCAGTTACGGGGGACGGGAGGTAGATACGCAGTATTTT.

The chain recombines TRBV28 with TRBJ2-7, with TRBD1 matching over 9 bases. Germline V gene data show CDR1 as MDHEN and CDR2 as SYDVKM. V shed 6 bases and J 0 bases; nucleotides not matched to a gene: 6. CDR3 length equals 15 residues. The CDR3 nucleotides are TGTGCCAGCAGGTCCGGACAGGGGAGCTCCTACGAGCAGTACTTC. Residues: CASRSGQGSSYEQYF.

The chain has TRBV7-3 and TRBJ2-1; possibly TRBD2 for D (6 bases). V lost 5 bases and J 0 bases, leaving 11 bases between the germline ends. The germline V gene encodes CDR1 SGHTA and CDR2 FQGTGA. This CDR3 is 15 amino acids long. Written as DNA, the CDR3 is TGTGCCAGCAGCCCGGGAGTGGTCTCCTACAATGAGCAGTTCTTC. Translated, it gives CASSPGVVSYNEQFF.

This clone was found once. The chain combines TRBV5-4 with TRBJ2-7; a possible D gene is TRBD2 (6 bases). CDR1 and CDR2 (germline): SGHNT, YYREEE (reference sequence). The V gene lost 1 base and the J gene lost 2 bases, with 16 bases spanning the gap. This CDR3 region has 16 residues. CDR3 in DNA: TGTGCCAGCAGCTTGCAGGGCGGGATCGCCACCTACGAGCAGTACTTC. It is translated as CASSLQGGIATYEQYF.